The entry below describes one TCR beta chain. The data originate from a study of OX40 agonist ivuxolimab in advanced cancers. V lost 2 bases and J lost 7, with 20 bases in between. The length of the CDR3 is 16 residues. Germline V CDR1 and CDR2: ENHRY, SYGVKD. Sequenced by immunoSEQ multiplex PCR; TCRdb stores in-frame clones only, minus some. The sample shows roughly 61,000 clones, approximately 90% of them seen only once. The V call is TRBV10-3, the J call TRBJ2-5; weak D call: TRBD2 (5 bases). The origin of this receptor is an adult with an advanced solid tumor such as melanoma, head and neck, liver or kidney cancer. The sample was CD4+ or CD8+ T cells sorted from blood, taken in a trial of the OX40 agonist ivuxolimab. The CDR3 nucleotides read TGTGCCATCAGTGAGGTTAACTGGGGAGACCCTAGGACCCAGTACTTC. Protein: CAISEVNWGDPRTQYF.